The sequence of this TCR beta chain was determined in a study of T cell responses to AZD1222 COVID-19 vaccine. About the study: The study pooled second doses at about 4 or about 12 weeks. Study-wide findings and caveats: White British people made up most donors, females outnumbered males, and clonal diversity was possibly underestimated. Spike-specific TCR repertoires showed rising breadth and depth after two AZD1222 doses.

Remarks on this clone: Its antigen is undetermined.

Assay: immunoSEQ multiplex PCR; the TCRdb copy retains only in-frame clones and omits some. The sample contains 150,000 to 200,000 clones, 85% to 95% of which appear only once. The V gene lost 2 bases and the J gene lost 0 bases, with 3 bases spanning the gap. The CDR3 is made up of 13 amino acids. Source: peripheral blood, taken on day 0 of AZD1222 vaccination. This TCR derives from an adult in good health. The chain uses TRBV12-3 or TRBV12-4 and TRBJ2-3; D is ambiguous. CDR3 residues: CASSLMSTDTQYF. The CDR3 region has the DNA TGTGCCAGCAGTTTAATGAGCACAGATACGCAGTATTTT.